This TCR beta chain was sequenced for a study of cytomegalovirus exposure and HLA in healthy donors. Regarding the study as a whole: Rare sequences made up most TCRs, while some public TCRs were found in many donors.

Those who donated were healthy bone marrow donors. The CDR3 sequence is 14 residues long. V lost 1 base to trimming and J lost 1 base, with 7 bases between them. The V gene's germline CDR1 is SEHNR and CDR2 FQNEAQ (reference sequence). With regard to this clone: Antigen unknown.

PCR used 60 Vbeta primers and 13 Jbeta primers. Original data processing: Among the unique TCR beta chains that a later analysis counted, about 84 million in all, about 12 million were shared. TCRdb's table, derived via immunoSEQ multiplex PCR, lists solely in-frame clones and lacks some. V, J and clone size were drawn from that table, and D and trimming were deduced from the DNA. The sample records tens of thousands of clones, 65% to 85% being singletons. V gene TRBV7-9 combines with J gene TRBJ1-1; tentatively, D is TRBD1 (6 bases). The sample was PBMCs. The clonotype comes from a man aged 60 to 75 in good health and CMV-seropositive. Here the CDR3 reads CASSLGGQNTEAFF. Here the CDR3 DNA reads TGTGCCAGCAGCTTAGGGGGACAGAACACTGAAGCTTTCTTT.